This T cell receptor beta chain was retrieved from a study of monozygotic twins with inflammatory bowel disease. Germline values: CDR1 SGHRS, CDR2 YFSETQ. The CDR3 contains 13 residues. About this clonotype: The antigen is undetermined.

Findings and caveats of the study: Support for any single strong IBD-associated signal or clonotype was not found. A reduction in TCRbeta diversity (inverse Simpson) was seen in IBD patients relative to healthy co-twins. No discrimination was achieved between different T cell subtypes.

After re-calling the 5' RACE reads, TCRdb lists one entry per CDR3 protein, DNA absent. In total, the table holds over 130,000 distinct CDR3 sequences. The V and J genes are TRBV5-1 and TRBJ1-5. This clonotype originated in a human donor with ulcerative colitis or Crohn's disease, or a healthy co-twin of an affected twin (not recorded which). The specimen was blood. The CDR3 protein is CASSLSDNQPQHF.